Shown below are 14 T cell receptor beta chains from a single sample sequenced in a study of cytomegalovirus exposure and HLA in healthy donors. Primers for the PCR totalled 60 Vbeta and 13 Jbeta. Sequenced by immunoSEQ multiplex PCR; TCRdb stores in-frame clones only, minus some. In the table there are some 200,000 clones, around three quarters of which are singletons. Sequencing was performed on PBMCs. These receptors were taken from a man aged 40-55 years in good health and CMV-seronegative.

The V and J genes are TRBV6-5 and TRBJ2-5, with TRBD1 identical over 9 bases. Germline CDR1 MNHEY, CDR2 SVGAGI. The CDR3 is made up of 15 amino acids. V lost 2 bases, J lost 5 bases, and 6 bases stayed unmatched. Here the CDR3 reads CASSYGGQGGETQYF. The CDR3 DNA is TGTGCCAGCAGTTACGGGGGACAGGGAGGGGAGACCCAGTACTTC.

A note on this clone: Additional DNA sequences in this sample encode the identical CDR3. The CDR3 spells CASSLRGTDTQYF. The CDR3 DNA reads as TGTGCCAGCAGCTTGCGGGGCACAGATACGCAGTATTTT. The chain combines TRBV5-4 with TRBJ2-3; D gene unclear. The CDR3 has 13 residues. Trimming removed 1 base from V and 1 base from J, with 4 bases in between. Germline CDR1 SGHNT, CDR2 YYREEE (reference sequence).

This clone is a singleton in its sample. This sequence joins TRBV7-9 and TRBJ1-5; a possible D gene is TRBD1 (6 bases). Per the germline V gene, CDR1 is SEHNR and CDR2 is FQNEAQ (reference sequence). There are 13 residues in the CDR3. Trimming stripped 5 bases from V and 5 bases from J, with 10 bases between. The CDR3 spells CASSVGTYQPQHF. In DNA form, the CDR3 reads TGTGCCAGCAGCGTCGGGACATATCAGCCCCAGCATTTT.

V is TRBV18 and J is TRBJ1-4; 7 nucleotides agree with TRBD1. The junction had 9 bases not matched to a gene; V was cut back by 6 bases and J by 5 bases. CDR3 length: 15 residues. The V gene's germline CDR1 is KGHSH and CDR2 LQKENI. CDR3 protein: CASSPNRDSNEKLFF. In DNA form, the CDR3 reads TGTGCCAGCTCTCCGAACCGGGACAGCAATGAAAAACTGTTTTTT.

The CDR3 reads CASNVGTGRQPQHF. The DNA of the CDR3 is TGTGCCAGTAACGTGGGGACAGGGCGTCAGCCCCAGCATTTT. V is TRBV19 and J is TRBJ1-5; 9 nucleotides agree with TRBD1. The CDR3 extends over 14 amino acids. Germline CDR1 is LNHDA and CDR2 is SQIVND (reference sequence). V trimming: 7 bases; J trimming: 6 bases; junction bases outside the gene matches: 7.

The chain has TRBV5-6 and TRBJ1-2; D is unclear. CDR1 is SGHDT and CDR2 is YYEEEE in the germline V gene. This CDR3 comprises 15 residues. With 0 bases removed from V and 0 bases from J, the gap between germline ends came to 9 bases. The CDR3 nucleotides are TGTGCCAGCAGCTTGGCCGGTCTCGCTAACTATGGCTACACCTTC. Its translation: CASSLAGLANYGYTF.

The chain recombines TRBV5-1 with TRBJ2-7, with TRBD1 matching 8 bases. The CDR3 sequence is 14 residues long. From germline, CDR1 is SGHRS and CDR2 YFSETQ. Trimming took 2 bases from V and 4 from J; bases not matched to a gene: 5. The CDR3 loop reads CASSFADRAYEQYF. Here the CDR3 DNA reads TGCGCCAGCAGCTTCGCGGACAGGGCTTACGAGCAGTACTTC.

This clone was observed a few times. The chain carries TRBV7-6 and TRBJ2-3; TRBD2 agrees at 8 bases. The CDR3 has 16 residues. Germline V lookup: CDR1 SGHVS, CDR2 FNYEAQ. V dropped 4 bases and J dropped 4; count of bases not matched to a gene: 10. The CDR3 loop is CASSYPHGGVADTQYF. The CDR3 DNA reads TGTGCCAGCAGCTACCCTCACGGGGGGGTCGCAGATACGCAGTATTTT.

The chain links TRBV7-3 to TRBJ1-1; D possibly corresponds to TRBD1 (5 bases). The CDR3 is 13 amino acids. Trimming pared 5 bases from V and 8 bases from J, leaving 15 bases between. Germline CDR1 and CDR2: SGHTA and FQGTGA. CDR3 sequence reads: CASSVSRDREAFF. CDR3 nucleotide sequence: TGTGCCAGCAGCGTCTCCAGGGATCGAGAAGCTTTCTTT.

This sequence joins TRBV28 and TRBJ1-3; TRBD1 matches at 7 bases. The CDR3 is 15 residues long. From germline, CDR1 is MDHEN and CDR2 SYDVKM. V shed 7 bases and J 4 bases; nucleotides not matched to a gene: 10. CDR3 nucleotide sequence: TGTGCCAGCACTGGGACAGAGTGGCTCGGAAACACCATATATTTT. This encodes CASTGTEWLGNTIYF.

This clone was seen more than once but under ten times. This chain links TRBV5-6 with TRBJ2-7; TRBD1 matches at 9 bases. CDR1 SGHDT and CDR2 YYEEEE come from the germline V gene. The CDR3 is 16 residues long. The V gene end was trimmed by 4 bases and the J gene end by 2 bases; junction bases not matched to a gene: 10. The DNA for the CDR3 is TGTGCCAGCAGCGCTCTTACCGGGACAGGGACCTACGAGCAGTACTTC. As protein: CASSALTGTGTYEQYF.

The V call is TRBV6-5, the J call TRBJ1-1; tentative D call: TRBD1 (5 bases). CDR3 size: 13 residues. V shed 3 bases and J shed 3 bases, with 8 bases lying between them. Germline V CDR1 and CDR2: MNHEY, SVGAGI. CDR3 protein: CASSYQGYTEAFF. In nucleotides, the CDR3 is TGTGCCAGCAGTTATCAGGGCTACACTGAAGCTTTCTTT.

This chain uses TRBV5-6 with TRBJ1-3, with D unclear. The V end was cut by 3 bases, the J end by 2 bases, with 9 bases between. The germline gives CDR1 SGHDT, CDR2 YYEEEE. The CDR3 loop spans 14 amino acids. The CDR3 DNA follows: TGTGCCAGCAGCTCTGACGGGGCTGGAAACACCATATATTTT. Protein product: CASSSDGAGNTIYF.

The CDR3 spells CASSYNRNTEAFF. The CDR3 DNA reads as TGTGCCAGCAGTTACAATCGGAACACTGAAGCTTTCTTT. The chain carries TRBV6-5 and TRBJ1-1; D remains unclear. The germline V and J ends were trimmed by 2 bases and 1 base, with 5 bases remaining between them. This CDR3 region has 13 residues. Germline CDR1 and CDR2: MNHEY and SVGAGI.